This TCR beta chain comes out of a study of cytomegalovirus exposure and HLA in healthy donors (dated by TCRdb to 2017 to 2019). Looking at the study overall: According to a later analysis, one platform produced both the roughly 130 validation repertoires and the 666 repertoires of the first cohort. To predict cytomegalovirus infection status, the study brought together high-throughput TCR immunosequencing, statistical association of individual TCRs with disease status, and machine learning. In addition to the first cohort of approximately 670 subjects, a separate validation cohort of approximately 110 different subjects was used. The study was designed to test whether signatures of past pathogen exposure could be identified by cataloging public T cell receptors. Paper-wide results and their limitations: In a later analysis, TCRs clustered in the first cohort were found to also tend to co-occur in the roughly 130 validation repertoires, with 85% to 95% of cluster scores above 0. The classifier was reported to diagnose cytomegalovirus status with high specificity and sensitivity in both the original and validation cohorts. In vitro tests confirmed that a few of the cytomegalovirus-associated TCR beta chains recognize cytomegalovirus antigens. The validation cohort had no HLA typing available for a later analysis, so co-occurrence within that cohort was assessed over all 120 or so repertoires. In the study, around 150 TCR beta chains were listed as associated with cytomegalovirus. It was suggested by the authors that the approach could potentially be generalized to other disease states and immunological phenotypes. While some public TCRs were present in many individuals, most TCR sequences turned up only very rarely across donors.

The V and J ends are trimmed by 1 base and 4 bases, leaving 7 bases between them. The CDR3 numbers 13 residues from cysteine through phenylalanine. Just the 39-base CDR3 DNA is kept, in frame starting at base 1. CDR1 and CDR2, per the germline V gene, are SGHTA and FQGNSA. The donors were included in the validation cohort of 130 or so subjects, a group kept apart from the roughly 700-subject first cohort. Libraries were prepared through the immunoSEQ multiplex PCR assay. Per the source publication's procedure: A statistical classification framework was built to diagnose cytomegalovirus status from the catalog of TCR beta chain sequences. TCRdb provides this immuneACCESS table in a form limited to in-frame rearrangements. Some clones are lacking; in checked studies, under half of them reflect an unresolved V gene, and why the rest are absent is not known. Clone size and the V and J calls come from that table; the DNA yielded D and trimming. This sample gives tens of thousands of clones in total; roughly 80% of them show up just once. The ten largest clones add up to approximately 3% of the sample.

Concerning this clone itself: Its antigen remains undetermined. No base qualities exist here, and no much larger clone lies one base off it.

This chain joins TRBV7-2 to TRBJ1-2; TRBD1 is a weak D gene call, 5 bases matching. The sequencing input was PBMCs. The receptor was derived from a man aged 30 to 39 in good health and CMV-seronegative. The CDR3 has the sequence CASSLGQFYGYTF. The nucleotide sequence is TGTGCCAGCAGCTTAGGACAGTTCTATGGCTACACCTTC.